Given below is one TCR beta chain in context. The antigen is unknown. These data are taken from a study of graft-versus-host responses after intestinal transplantation. On the study more broadly: All of the recipients had induction that used anti-thymocyte globulin, then tacrolimus and steroids for approximately 3 years. The study, taken as a whole, reports: Early post-transplant HvG declines showed an association with peak circulating GvH clone levels. There were GvH clones found in recipient marrow, and some of them appeared first in ileum or blood.

Trimming removed 0 bases at V and 5 bases at J, with 13 bases between. Germline values: CDR1 MNHEY, CDR2 SVGAGI. CDR3 size: 15 residues. Using immunoSEQ multiplex PCR, the repertoire was profiled, and TCRdb retains in-frame clones only, with some absent. Of nearly 100,000 clones in the sample, about nine tenths were seen once. The clonotype was recovered from a human patient who received an intestinal transplant, so some T cells may come from the graft donor. The sample consisted of PBMCs, taken about 460 days after intestinal transplant. The V call is TRBV6-5, the J call TRBJ2-5; D may be TRBD1 (5 bases). CDR3 sequence reads: CASSYSIPPGETQYF. In nucleotides, the CDR3 is TGTGCCAGCAGTTACTCGATCCCCCCAGGGGAGACCCAGTACTTC.